The 22 T cell receptor beta chains presented below share a single source sample, sequenced in a study of blood T cells in healthy people across ages. A second PCR, run for about 7 to 11 cycles, used a sample-barcoded 5' primer plus a J-beta primer mix. MiXCR, run by TCRdb on the 5' RACE reads, gives a single entry per CDR3 protein. The table has fewer than 800,000 distinct CDR3 sequences, more than 20% seen once. Sequencing used blood. The receptors derive from a man aged 65 to 85 in good health.

J is TRBJ1-1 and V is TRBV5-1, with D possibly being TRBD1 (5 bases). The CDR3 length is 15 residues. Trimming stripped 0 bases from V and 1 base from J, with 10 bases between. Germline assignment: CDR1 SGHRS and CDR2 YFSETQ. CDR3 in DNA: TGCGCCAGCAGCTTGGATAGGGGATCGAACACTGAAGCTTTCTTT. This translates into CASSLDRGSNTEAFF.

This chain connects TRBV12-3 or TRBV12-4 to TRBJ2-3, with D tentatively TRBD2 (6 bases). CDR3 length: 14 amino acids. V shed 7 bases and J shed 3 bases, with 14 bases lying between them. The CDR3 protein is CASTWGGRTDTQYF. The CDR3 DNA follows: TGTGCCAGCACTTGGGGAGGCAGAACAGATACGCAGTATTTT.

This clonotype was counted a few times. The rearrangement links TRBV11-2 to TRBJ2-5, with 14 bases matching TRBD2. J lost 2 bases, V lost 5 bases, and 7 bases had no gene match. CDR3 length: 17 amino acids. Germline assignment: CDR1 SGHAT and CDR2 FQNNGV. The CDR3 nucleotides are TGTGCCAGCAGCGCGGGACTAGCGGGAGTGGGGCAAGAGACCCAGTACTTC. Amino acid sequence: CASSAGLAGVGQETQYF.

This clonotype was counted ten times or more. The gene calls are TRBV7-2 and TRBJ2-7, with D perhaps TRBD1 (6 bases). This CDR3 is 16 amino acids long. Germline V CDR1 and CDR2: SGHTA, FQGNSA. Trimming removed 6 bases at V and 0 bases at J, with 18 bases between. The CDR3 sequence is CASRPDGTPYSYEQYF. The CDR3 DNA is TGTGCCAGCAGACCCGACGGGACACCTTACTCCTACGAGCAGTACTTC. The full variable domain, its missing parts supplied by reference TRBV7-2 and TRBJ2-7, is GAGVSQSPSNKVTEKGKDVELRCDPISGHTALYWYRQSLGQGLEFLIYFQGNSAPDKSGLPSDRFSAERTGGSVSTLTIQRTQQEDSAVYLCASRPDGTPYSYEQYFGPGTRLTVT.

This clonotype has only a few counts. The gene calls are TRBV20-1 and TRBJ2-3, with D unresolved. Germline CDR1 DFQATT, CDR2 SNEGSKA (reference sequence). Trimming pared 8 bases from V and 2 bases from J, leaving 17 bases between. CDR3 length: 14 residues. CDR3 nucleotides: TGCAGTACCCAATCTGGACGTTACACAGATACGCAGTATTTT. Translating it yields CSTQSGRYTDTQYF.

The rearrangement links TRBV20-1 to TRBJ1-1; 7 positions agree with TRBD1. Losses at the gene ends were 1 base for V and 0 bases for J; bases not matched to a gene: 5. The CDR3 consists of 15 residues. Germline V lookup: CDR1 DFQATT, CDR2 SNEGSKA (reference sequence). CDR3 bases: TGCAGTGCTAGAGTGACAGGGAAACTGAACACTGAAGCTTTCTTT. Its translation: CSARVTGKLNTEAFF.

The sample holds a few counts of this clonotype. This sequence joins TRBV20-1 and TRBJ2-5; 7 nucleotides agree with TRBD1. TRBJ2-7 matches the DNA end more closely, so the J call is doubtful. Germline V gene data show CDR1 as DFQATT and CDR2 as SNEGSKA (reference sequence). This CDR3 is built from 13 residues. The CDR3 here is CSAPTGPPYEQYF. As DNA, the CDR3 is TGCAGTGCTCCGACAGGGCCCCCCTACGAGCAGTACTTC.

This clonotype showed up just a few times. This chain links TRBV20-1 with TRBJ2-3, with D unclear. Trimming removed 5 bases from V and 1 base from J, with 13 bases in between. The CDR3 sequence is 14 residues long. Germline V gives CDR1 DFQATT, CDR2 SNEGSKA (reference sequence). The DNA for the CDR3 is TGCAGTGCTGGGGTCGAGTGGGGCACAGATACGCAGTATTTT. It encodes CSAGVEWGTDTQYF.

The CDR3 loop reads CASSFWQGGSYEQYF. In nucleotides, the CDR3 is TGTGCCAGCAGTTTTTGGCAGGGGGGATCGTACGAGCAGTACTTC. The chain recombines TRBV12-3 or TRBV12-4 with TRBJ2-7; D perhaps matches TRBD1 (7 bases). Trimming removed 3 bases at V and 4 bases at J, with 16 bases between. This CDR3 has 15 amino acids.

The chain couples TRBV9 to TRBJ2-5; 13 nucleotides agree with TRBD2. The CDR3 totals 17 residues. Germline assignment: CDR1 SGDLS and CDR2 YYNGEE. The V segment lost 5 bases and the J segment 0 bases; nucleotides outside the gene matches: 7. CDR3: CASSYRGLAGYQETQYF. The CDR3 DNA is TGTGCCAGCAGTTACAGGGGACTAGCGGGATACCAAGAGACCCAGTACTTC.

In nucleotides, the CDR3 is TGTGCCAGCAGCTTGAAAGGGACAGGTAACAATGAGCAGTTCTTC. Its translation is CASSLKGTGNNEQFF. The V call is TRBV7-3, the J call TRBJ2-1; 8 nucleotides agree with TRBD1. The V gene end was trimmed by 3 bases and the J gene end by 5 bases; junction bases not matched to a gene: 6. The germline CDR1 and CDR2 sequences are SGHTA and FQGTGA. There are 15 residues in the CDR3.

This clonotype came up a few times. This chain connects TRBV3-1 to TRBJ1-2, with D uncertain. Germline V CDR1 and CDR2: LGHDT, YNNKEL (reference sequence). V lost 8 bases and J 6 bases, leaving 16 bases between the germline ends. The CDR3 extends over 13 amino acids. CDR3 region: CASGNDEGDGYTF. The DNA for the CDR3 is TGTGCCAGCGGGAACGATGAAGGAGATGGCTACACCTTC.

This clonotype was picked up a small number of times. V and J are TRBV5-1 and TRBJ2-1; D may be TRBD2 (5 bases). The CDR3 loop spans 17 amino acids. Deletions cut 0 bases from V and 0 bases from J, with 13 bases between. The germline gives CDR1 SGHRS, CDR2 YFSETQ. The CDR3 DNA is TGCGCCAGCAGCTTGGTGTCGAGCGGAAGCTCCTACAATGAGCAGTTCTTC. It yields the protein CASSLVSSGSSYNEQFF.

The chain has TRBV5-1 and TRBJ1-3, with 8 bases lining up with TRBD1. The CDR3 length is 17 residues. The ends lost 2 bases at V and 0 bases at J; junction bases unmatched: 7. CDR1 is SGHRS and CDR2 is YFSETQ in the germline V gene. The chain's CDR3 is CASSLGDRRLSGNTIYF. Here the CDR3 DNA reads TGCGCCAGCAGCTTAGGGGACAGGAGGCTCTCTGGAAACACCATATATTTT.

This clonotype was observed a few times. Here the CDR3 omits its conserved ending phenylalanine or tryptophan, so a read error is the likely source. The chain joins TRBV14 to TRBJ2-5; D uncertain. The assigned J gene may be wrong: the sequence end matches TRBJ2-1 better. The CDR3 totals 15 residues. The germline V gene encodes CDR1 SGHDN and CDR2 FVKESK. The CDR3 loop reads CASSRAATPYNEQFL. For the CDR3, the DNA is TGTGCCAGCAGCCGCGCGGCCACCCCCTACAATGAGCAGTTCCTC.

V and J are TRBV7-9 and TRBJ2-7; TRBD1 matches 8 bases. This CDR3 is 14 amino acids long. The V gene's germline CDR1 is SEHNR and CDR2 FQNEAQ (reference sequence). Trimming removed 4 bases from V and 3 bases from J; junction bases left unmatched: 5. CDR3 residues: CASSSNRGSYEQYF. The CDR3 DNA sequence: TGTGCCAGCAGCTCGAACAGGGGGAGCTACGAGCAGTACTTC.

This clonotype occurred a few times. V is TRBV24-1 and J is TRBJ1-4; unclear D gene. V lost 2 bases and J lost 8, with 20 bases in between. Germline V lookup: CDR1 KGHDR, CDR2 SFDVKD. The length of the CDR3 is 17 residues. The CDR3 sequence: CATSDSHRRSGSEKLFF. In nucleotides, the CDR3 is TGTGCCACCAGTGATTCTCACAGACGTTCGGGATCCGAAAAACTGTTTTTT.

This clonotype was recorded a few times. The chain uses TRBV5-1 and TRBJ2-3, with 10 bases that match TRBD2. The V gene end was trimmed by 4 bases and the J gene end by 1 base; junction bases not matched to a gene: 18. The CDR3 length is 20 residues. Germline lookup yields CDR1 SGHRS and CDR2 YFSETQ. The CDR3 bases are TGCGCCAGCAGCCAACGACGATCTAGCGGGAGCAACACGGGCACAGATACGCAGTATTTT. Translated, it gives CASSQRRSSGSNTGTDTQYF.

This chain uses TRBV3-1 with TRBJ2-1; D remains ambiguous. The CDR3 contains 13 residues. With 3 bases removed from V and 4 bases from J, the gap between germline ends came to 7 bases. The germline V gene has CDR1 LGHDT and CDR2 YNNKEL (reference sequence). This chain's CDR3 is CASSHHNYNEQFF. Written as DNA, the CDR3 is TGTGCCAGCAGCCATCATAATTACAATGAGCAGTTCTTC.

The chain joins TRBV7-9 to TRBJ2-1, with D possibly TRBD2 on 5 matching bases. Trimming shortened V by 5 bases and J by 8 bases, and 13 bases separated the two germline ends. The CDR3 consists of 13 residues. The V gene's germline CDR1 is SEHNR and CDR2 FQNEAQ (reference sequence). CDR3 in amino acids: CASSRTQVYEQFF. As DNA, the CDR3 is TGTGCCAGCAGCCGGACTCAGGTCTATGAGCAGTTCTTC.

The genes are TRBV28 and TRBJ2-2; 11 bases map to TRBD2. The ends lost 6 bases at V and 6 bases at J; junction bases unmatched: 6. The CDR3 totals 15 residues. Germline CDR1 MDHEN, CDR2 SYDVKM. The CDR3 DNA sequence: TGTGCCAGCAGGACGACTAGCGGGACGGCCGGGGAGCTGTTTTTT. Amino acid sequence: CASRTTSGTAGELFF.

The chain carries TRBV27 and TRBJ1-1; 7 positions agree with TRBD1. Unmatched junction bases numbered 1, after V lost 3 bases and J lost 0 bases. Looked up from germline, CDR1 is MNHEY and CDR2 is SMNVEV (reference sequence). The CDR3 extends over 14 amino acids. CDR3 in DNA: TGTGCCAGCAGTTTTACAGGGGTGAACACTGAAGCTTTCTTT. Encoded protein: CASSFTGVNTEAFF.